This T cell receptor beta chain was profiled in a study of identical twins. Regarding the study as a whole: Modeled out-of-frame TCR alpha sharing in monozygotic twins fell below observed levels. A lower insertion count was a feature of abundant cord blood beta clonotypes, with no such feature in memory repertoires.

With regard to this clonotype: Antigen unknown.

TCRdb itself ran the 5' RACE reads through MiXCR, one entry per CDR3 protein. Seen here are hundreds of thousands of distinct CDR3 sequences, over 9% observed once, and the top ten hold around 1.5%. This CDR3 spans 15 amino acids. V lost 1 base and J 7 bases, leaving 11 bases between the germline ends. The germline V gene encodes CDR1 SEHNR and CDR2 FQNEAQ (reference sequence). Another study also made use of these data, one on yellow fever vaccine responses in identical twins.

The receptor was derived from a woman younger than 35 in good health. Sequencing was performed on PBMCs. The chain is built from TRBV7-9 and TRBJ1-6, with a tentative D call TRBD1 (5 bases). CDR3 amino acids: CASSLVGAGNSPLHF. The CDR3 bases are TGTGCCAGCAGCTTAGTAGGGGCAGGGAATTCACCCCTCCACTTT.